This passage covers 23 T cell receptor beta chains from one sample sequenced in a study of cytomegalovirus exposure and HLA in healthy donors. The PCR ran on 60 Vbeta and 13 Jbeta primers. Clones were read by immunoSEQ multiplex PCR, and TCRdb kept only the in-frame ones, dropping some. Of 100,000 to 150,000 clones in the sample, roughly 84% were seen once. Source material: PBMCs. The origin of the receptors is a girl between 2 and 10 years old in good health and CMV-seronegative.

The genes are TRBV4-3 and TRBJ1-1; tentatively, D is TRBD1 (6 bases). The CDR3 has 14 amino acids. V lost 5 bases and J lost 5, with 15 bases in between. The V gene's germline CDR1 is LGHNA and CDR2 YSLEER. For the CDR3, the DNA is TGCGCCAGCAGCAAGGGACACCCGGGGACTGAAGCTTTCTTT. Encoded protein: CASSKGHPGTEAFF.

Turning to this clone: The same CDR3 also results from other DNA sequences found in this sample. The rearrangement joins TRBV5-1 to TRBJ1-2; tentative D call: TRBD1 (6 bases). Germline-derived CDR1 and CDR2 are SGHRS and YFSETQ. The germline V and J ends were trimmed by 2 bases and 2 bases, with 7 bases remaining between them. The CDR3 has 13 residues. CDR3 in amino acids: CASSLGQNYGYTF. The CDR3 region has the DNA TGCGCCAGCAGCTTAGGACAGAACTATGGCTACACCTTC.

This clone showed up just a few times. V is TRBV5-1 and J is TRBJ2-1; a possible D gene is TRBD1 (6 bases). Germline CDR1 SGHRS, CDR2 YFSETQ. V lost 0 bases and J lost 3, with 10 bases in between. There are 15 residues in the CDR3. This chain's CDR3 is CASSLGGTYYNEQFF. In nucleotides, the CDR3 is TGCGCCAGCAGCTTGGGAGGGACATACTACAATGAGCAGTTCTTC.

Here the CDR3 reads CASSVARGELFF. The CDR3, as DNA: TGTGCCAGCAGCGTAGCTAGAGGGGAGCTGTTTTTT. The chain links TRBV9 to TRBJ2-2; no definite D call. Germline V lookup: CDR1 SGDLS, CDR2 YYNGEE. V gave up 0 bases and J gave up 8 bases, with 5 bases separating them. This CDR3 is 12 amino acids long.

This CDR3 is CASRRAGTADEKLFF. The CDR3 region has the DNA TGCGCCAGCAGGCGCGCTGGGACAGCCGATGAAAAACTGTTTTTT. The chain links TRBV4-1 to TRBJ1-4; 7 bases are shared with TRBD1. The J segment lost 6 bases and the V segment lost 6 bases, leaving 10 bases of the junction unmatched. The CDR3 length is 15 residues. Germline V gene lookup returns CDR1 MGHRA and CDR2 YSYEKL.

V and J are TRBV9 and TRBJ2-5; TRBD2 matches 14 bases. Germline assignment: CDR1 SGDLS and CDR2 YYNGEE. This CDR3 has 17 residues. Trimming cost V 3 bases and J 5 bases; bases outside gene matches: 9. The CDR3 DNA follows: TGTGCCAGCAGCGAGAGGGGACTAGCGGGAGTATCGGAGACCCAGTACTTC. It yields the protein CASSERGLAGVSETQYF.

This sequence joins TRBV5-1 and TRBJ1-5; maybe TRBD1 (5 bases). The germline gives CDR1 SGHRS, CDR2 YFSETQ. The CDR3 consists of 15 residues. V gave up 0 bases and J gave up 0 bases, with 7 bases separating them. The CDR3 loop reads CASSLGQNSNQPQHF. Written as DNA, the CDR3 is TGCGCCAGCAGCTTGGGACAGAATAGCAATCAGCCCCAGCATTTT.

The chain links TRBV6-1 to TRBJ1-5; D gene ambiguous. The CDR3 is made up of 18 amino acids. The V gene lost 2 bases and the J gene lost 2 bases, with 19 bases spanning the gap. The germline gives CDR1 MNHNS, CDR2 SASEGT. CDR3 DNA sequence: TGTGCCAGCAGTGAAATGAGACTAACTTCGTTAGGCAATCAGCCCCAGCATTTT. Translated: CASSEMRLTSLGNQPQHF.

This sequence joins TRBV30 and TRBJ2-3; the match to TRBD1 covers 7 bases. V was pared by 3 bases and J by 1 base, with 1 base of the junction left unmatched. CDR1 is GTSNPN and CDR2 is SVGIG in the germline V gene (reference sequence). This CDR3 region has 13 residues. CDR3 bases: TGTGCCTGGAGGGGACAGCGCACAGATACGCAGTATTTT. Translation: CAWRGQRTDTQYF.

This rearrangement joins TRBV7-2 to TRBJ2-1; 12 nucleotides align to TRBD2. V was clipped by 4 bases and J by 2 bases; unmatched bases: 0. The germline V gene encodes CDR1 SGHTA and CDR2 FQGNSA. This CDR3 is 15 amino acids long. CDR3 coding DNA: TGTGCCAGCAGCTGGACTAGCGGGACCTACAATGAGCAGTTCTTC. Translated: CASSWTSGTYNEQFF. The variable domain in full, with the rest retrieved from reference TRBV7-2 and TRBJ2-1, is GAGVSQSPSNKVTEKGKDVELRCDPISGHTALYWYRQSLGQGLEFLIYFQGNSAPDKSGLPSDRFSAERTGGSVSTLTIQRTQQEDSAVYLCASSWTSGTYNEQFFGPGTRLTVL.

This clone was picked up a small number of times. The chain carries TRBV9 and TRBJ2-3; 13 nucleotides match TRBD2. With 3 bases clipped from V and 6 bases from J, the junction kept 16 bases outside the gene matches. This CDR3 is 19 amino acids long. CDR1 is SGDLS, CDR2 YYNGEE, per germline. This chain's CDR3 is CASSALLRTSGRGWDTQYF. CDR3 bases: TGTGCCAGCAGCGCTCTTCTCCGGACTAGCGGGAGAGGGTGGGATACGCAGTATTTT.

This clone showed up just once. The chain combines TRBV18 with TRBJ1-2, with 11 positions matching TRBD1. The CDR3 spans 16 residues. J was trimmed by 3 bases and V by 5 bases; bases with no gene match: 8. CDR1 KGHSH and CDR2 LQKENI come from the germline V gene. Here the CDR3 DNA reads TGTGCCAGCTCATCACGGGGACAGGGGGGATACTATGGCTACACCTTC. Translating gives CASSSRGQGGYYGYTF. Combining the CDR3 with reference TRBV18 and TRBJ1-2 gives the whole variable domain NAGVMQNPRHLVRRRGQEARLRCSPMKGHSHVYWYRQLPEEGLKFMVYLQKENIIDESGMPKERFSAEFPKEGPSILRIQQVVRGDSAAYFCASSSRGQGGYYGYTFGSGTRLTVV.

The genes are TRBV29-1 and TRBJ2-1; no clear D. Per the germline V gene, CDR1 is SQVTM and CDR2 is ANQGSEA. With 4 bases removed from V and 2 bases from J, the gap between germline ends came to 21 bases. This CDR3 spans 17 amino acids. In nucleotides, the CDR3 is TGCAGCGTTGTAGTGTCCCCCCTACTATCCCCCTACAATGAGCAGTTCTTC. Translated: CSVVVSPLLSPYNEQFF.

The chain carries TRBV7-9 and TRBJ1-1; the D gene is possibly TRBD1 (6 bases). Germline CDR1 and CDR2: SEHNR and FQNEAQ (reference sequence). This CDR3 spans 16 amino acids. Trimming shortened V by 2 bases and J by 2 bases, and 15 bases separated the two germline ends. The CDR3 region has the DNA TGTGCCAGCAGCTTAAAGAGGGACATATCAAACACTGAAGCTTTCTTT. This translates into CASSLKRDISNTEAFF.

The rearrangement uses TRBV6-5 and TRBJ2-1; a weak D match, TRBD1 (6 bases). This CDR3 has 12 amino acids. Trimming shortened V by 5 bases and J by 10 bases, and 12 bases separated the two germline ends. CDR1 and CDR2 from the germline V gene are MNHEY and SVGAGI. The CDR3 nucleotides are TGTGCCAGCAGTCCACCCGGGACAGAGCAGTTCTTC. Protein sequence: CASSPPGTEQFF.

The chain joins TRBV25-1 to TRBJ2-2; 10 bases are a match to TRBD2. V gave up 1 base and J gave up 0 bases; unmatched junction bases: 2. This CDR3 spans 17 amino acids. Germline V gene sequence: CDR1 MGHDK, CDR2 SYGVNS. Written as DNA, the CDR3 is TGTGCCAGCAGTGAATCTACTAGCGGGACGAACACCGGGGAGCTGTTTTTT. Its translation: CASSESTSGTNTGELFF.

This chain joins TRBV6-4 and TRBJ1-1; D might be TRBD1 (5 bases). CDR1 is MRHNA and CDR2 is SNTAGT in the germline V gene. V was cut by 5 bases and J by 1 base, with 11 bases left in between. This CDR3 has 14 residues. CDR3 coding DNA: TGTGCCAGCAGTAAATCGACAGAGAACACTGAAGCTTTCTTT. Protein: CASSKSTENTEAFF.

This clone has only one observation. The V call is TRBV5-6, the J call TRBJ1-2, with D possibly TRBD1 on 6 matching bases. From germline, CDR1 is SGHDT and CDR2 YYEEEE. The V and J ends lost 6 bases and 9 bases respectively, with 21 bases between them. The CDR3 sequence is 14 residues long. CDR3 DNA: TGTGCCAGCACCCCGCTAACAGGGAGGGTGCGCTACACCTTC. The encoded protein is CASTPLTGRVRYTF.

This clone appeared a single time. The chain couples TRBV28 to TRBJ2-5; D is possibly TRBD1 (7 bases). V gave up 5 bases and J gave up 2 bases, with 15 bases separating them. This CDR3 is built from 15 residues. Germline CDR1 is MDHEN and CDR2 is SYDVKM. Here the CDR3 DNA reads TGTGCCAGCAGTACCTGGGAGGACAGGCAAGAGACCCAGTACTTC. Its protein is CASSTWEDRQETQYF.

This chain links TRBV13 with TRBJ2-1; 9 positions match TRBD2. The CDR3 is 15 amino acids. Germline CDR1 PRHDT, CDR2 FYEKMQ (reference sequence). The trim removed 0 bases at V and 9 bases at J, leaving 6 bases unmatched. The CDR3 reads CASSLGVAGVIEQFF. In DNA, the CDR3 is TGTGCCAGCAGCTTAGGGGTAGCGGGAGTGATTGAGCAGTTCTTC.

V gene TRBV10-3 combines with J gene TRBJ2-2; D unresolved. V was pared by 7 bases and J by 6 bases, with 18 bases between. This CDR3 is 15 amino acids long. CDR1 and CDR2 (germline): ENHRY, SYGVKD. DNA of the CDR3: TGTGCCATCAATGAACCTCGACTCCACCCCGGGGAGCTGTTTTTT. The encoded protein is CAINEPRLHPGELFF.

The J gene is TRBJ1-3, the V gene TRBV7-8; no clear D gene. V was cut by 4 bases and J by 0 bases, with 13 bases left in between. The CDR3 is 16 amino acids. Germline loops: CDR1 SGHVS, CDR2 FQNEAQ. This CDR3 reads CASSSYTADSGNTIYF. The CDR3 coding sequence is TGTGCCAGCAGCTCCTACACAGCGGACTCTGGAAACACCATATATTTT. Full variable domain (rest looked up from reference TRBV7-8 and TRBJ1-3): GAGVSQSPRYKVAKRGQDVALRCDPISGHVSLFWYQQALGQGPEFLTYFQNEAQLDKSGLPSDRFFAERPEGSVSTLKIQRTQQEDSAVYLCASSSYTADSGNTIYFGEGSWLTVV.

V and J are TRBV6-5 and TRBJ2-7, with D possibly being TRBD2 (5 bases). Per the germline V gene, CDR1 is MNHEY and CDR2 is SVGAGI. V gave up 5 bases and J gave up 0 bases, with 8 bases separating them. This CDR3 comprises 13 residues. CDR3 DNA: TGTGCCAGCAGTAGGACTGACTCCTACGAGCAGTACTTC. Encoded protein: CASSRTDSYEQYF.